This record concerns one T cell receptor (beta chain) sequence. This sample was included in a study of identical twins. MiXCR, applied by TCRdb to the 5' RACE reads, yields one record per CDR3 protein. The data show hundreds of thousands of distinct CDR3 sequences, approximately 9% seen once. The CDR3 is 15 amino acids. CDR1 and CDR2 (germline): MGHDK, SYGVNS. Trimming cost V 5 bases and J 7 bases; bases outside gene matches: 8. The source material was memory (CD45RO+) T cells sorted from blood. The sequence came from a woman aged 18-29 years in good health. This rearrangement joins TRBV25-1 to TRBJ2-1; 10 bases fit TRBD2. The CDR3 DNA follows: TGTGCCAGCAGTCCCCGGGTAGCGGGGGGTAATGAGCAGTTCTTC. It translates to CASSPRVAGGNEQFF. The full variable domain, with the rest looked up from reference TRBV25-1 and TRBJ2-1, is EADIYQTPRYLVIGTGKKITLECSQTMGHDKMYWYQQDPGMELHLIHYSYGVNSTEKGDLSSESTVSRIRTEHFPLTLESARPSHTSQYLCASSPRVAGGNEQFFGPGTRLTVL.